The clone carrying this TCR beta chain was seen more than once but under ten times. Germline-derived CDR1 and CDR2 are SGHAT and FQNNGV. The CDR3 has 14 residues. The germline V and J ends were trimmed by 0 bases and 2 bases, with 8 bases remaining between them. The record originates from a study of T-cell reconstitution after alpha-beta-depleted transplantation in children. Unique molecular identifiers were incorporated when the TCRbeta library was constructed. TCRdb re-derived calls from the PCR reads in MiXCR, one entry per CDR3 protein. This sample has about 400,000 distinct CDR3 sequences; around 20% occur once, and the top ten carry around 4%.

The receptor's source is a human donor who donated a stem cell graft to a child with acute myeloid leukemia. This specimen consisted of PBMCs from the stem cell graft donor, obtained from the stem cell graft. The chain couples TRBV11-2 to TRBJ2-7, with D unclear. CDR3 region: CASSLEGSAYEQYF. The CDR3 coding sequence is TGTGCCAGCAGCTTAGAGGGCAGCGCCTACGAGCAGTACTTC.